This T cell receptor (beta chain) originates from a study of blood T cell repertoires in COVID-19. Looking at the study overall: Acute-phase and convalescent COVID-19 samples originated in the United States, Italy and Spain.

This CDR3 is 16 amino acids long. The V segment lost 6 bases and the J segment 10 bases; nucleotides outside the gene matches: 17. Germline V CDR1 and CDR2: SGHTA, FQGNSA. TCRdb's table, derived via immunoSEQ multiplex PCR, lists solely in-frame clones and lacks some. The repertoire has around 81,000 clones, roughly four fifths of them found once; the top ten carry approximately 7.3%. The sequence was collected from a human donor in a cohort sampled during active COVID-19. Sequencing was carried out using peripheral blood. The J gene is TRBJ1-4, the V gene TRBV7-2, with 7 bases matching TRBD1. The CDR3, as DNA: TGTGCCAGCAGTAGCGACAGGGAGGCCCCCAGGGGAAAACTGTTTTTT. Amino acid sequence: CASSSDREAPRGKLFF. The variable domain in full, completed from reference TRBV7-2 and TRBJ1-4, reads GAGVSQSPSNKVTEKGKDVELRCDPISGHTALYWYRQSLGQGLEFLIYFQGNSAPDKSGLPSDRFSAERTGGSVSTLTIQRTQQEDSAVYLCASSSDREAPRGKLFFGSGTQLSVL.